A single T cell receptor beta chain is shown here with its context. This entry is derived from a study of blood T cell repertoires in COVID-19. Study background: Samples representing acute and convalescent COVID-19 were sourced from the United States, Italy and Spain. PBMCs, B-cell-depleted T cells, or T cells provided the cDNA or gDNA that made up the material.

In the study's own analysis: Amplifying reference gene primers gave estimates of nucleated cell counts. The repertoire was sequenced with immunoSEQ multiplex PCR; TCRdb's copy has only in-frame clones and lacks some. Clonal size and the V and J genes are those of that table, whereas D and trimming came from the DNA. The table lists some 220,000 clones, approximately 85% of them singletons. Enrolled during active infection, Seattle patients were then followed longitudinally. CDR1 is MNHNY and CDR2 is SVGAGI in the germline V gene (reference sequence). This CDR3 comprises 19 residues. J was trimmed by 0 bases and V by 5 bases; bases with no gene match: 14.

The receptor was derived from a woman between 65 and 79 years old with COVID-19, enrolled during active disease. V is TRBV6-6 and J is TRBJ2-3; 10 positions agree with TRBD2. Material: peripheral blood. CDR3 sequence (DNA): TGTGCCAGCAGTCGAAGTCCTCCGATAGCGGGAGGAAGCACAGATACGCAGTATTTT. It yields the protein CASSRSPPIAGGSTDTQYF.